The entry below describes one T cell receptor beta chain. The data originate from a study of OX40 agonist ivuxolimab in advanced cancers. In the study overall: Earlier anti-PD-1, anti-PD-L1 or anti-CTLA-4 therapy was permitted; under 50% had received some.

Clones were read by immunoSEQ multiplex PCR, and TCRdb kept only the in-frame ones, dropping some. Among under 60,000 clones listed, about 84% were seen once. Sampling of blood occurred at baseline, cycle 4 day 1, and cycle 7 day 1. The clonotype comes from an adult with an advanced solid tumor such as melanoma, head and neck, liver or kidney cancer. This sample comprised CD4+ or CD8+ T cells sorted from blood, obtained in a trial of the OX40 agonist ivuxolimab.

The CDR3 DNA reads as TGTGCCTGGAGAGTACAGGGGAAGTATAATTCACCCCTCCACTTT. Translating gives CAWRVQGKYNSPLHF. The chain uses TRBV30 and TRBJ1-6; 7 bases map to TRBD1. The V and J ends lost 3 bases and 4 bases, in that order; junction bases with no gene match: 6. CDR3 length: 15 amino acids. Germline V gene data show CDR1 as GTSNPN and CDR2 as SVGIG (reference sequence).